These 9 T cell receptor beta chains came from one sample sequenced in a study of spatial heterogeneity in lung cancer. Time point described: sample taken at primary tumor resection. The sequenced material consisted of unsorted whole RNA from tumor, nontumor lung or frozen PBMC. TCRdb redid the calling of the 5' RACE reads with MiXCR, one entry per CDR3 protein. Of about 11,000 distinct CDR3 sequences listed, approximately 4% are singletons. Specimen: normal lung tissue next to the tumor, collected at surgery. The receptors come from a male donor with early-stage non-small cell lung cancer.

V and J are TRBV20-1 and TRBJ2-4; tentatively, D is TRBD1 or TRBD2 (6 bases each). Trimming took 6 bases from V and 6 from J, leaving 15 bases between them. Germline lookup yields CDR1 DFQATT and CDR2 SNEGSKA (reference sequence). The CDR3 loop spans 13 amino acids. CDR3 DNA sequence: TGCAGTGCCACCCCCGGGGGCGGAAACATTCAGTACTTC. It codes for CSATPGGGNIQYF.

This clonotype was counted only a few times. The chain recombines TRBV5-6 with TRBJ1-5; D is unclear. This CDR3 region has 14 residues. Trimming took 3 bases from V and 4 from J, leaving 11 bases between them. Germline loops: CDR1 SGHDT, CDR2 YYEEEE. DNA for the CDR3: TGTGCCAGCAGCTGGGCGCGGAGAAATCAGCCCCAGCATTTT. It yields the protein CASSWARRNQPQHF.

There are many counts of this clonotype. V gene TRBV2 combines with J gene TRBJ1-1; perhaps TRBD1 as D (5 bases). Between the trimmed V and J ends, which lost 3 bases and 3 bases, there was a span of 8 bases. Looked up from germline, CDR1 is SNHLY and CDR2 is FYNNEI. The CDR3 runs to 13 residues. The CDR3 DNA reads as TGTGCCAGCAGTGATGGGGGGTACACTGAAGCTTTCTTT. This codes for CASSDGGYTEAFF.

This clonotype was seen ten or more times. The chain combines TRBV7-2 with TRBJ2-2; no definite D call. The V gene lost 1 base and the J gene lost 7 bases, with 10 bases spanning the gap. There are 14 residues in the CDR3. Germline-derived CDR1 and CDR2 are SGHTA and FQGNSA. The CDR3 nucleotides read TGTGCCAGCAGCTTAGACAGAGCTAACGGGGAGCTGTTTTTT. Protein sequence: CASSLDRANGELFF.

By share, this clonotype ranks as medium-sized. CDR3 DNA sequence: TGCAGTGCTAGAGATCTACCCGAGGGCAATCAGCCCCAGCATTTT. Translated: CSARDLPEGNQPQHF. The gene calls are TRBV20-1 and TRBJ1-5; the D is unclear. CDR3 length: 15 amino acids. Germline V gives CDR1 DFQATT, CDR2 SNEGSKA (reference sequence). V was pared by 0 bases and J by 2 bases, with 11 bases between.

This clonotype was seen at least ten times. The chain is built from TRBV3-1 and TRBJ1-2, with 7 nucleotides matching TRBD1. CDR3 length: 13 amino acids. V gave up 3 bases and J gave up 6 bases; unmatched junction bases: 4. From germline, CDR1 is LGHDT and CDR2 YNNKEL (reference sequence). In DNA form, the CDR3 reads TGTGCCAGCAGCCAGGGAACAGGGGATGGCTACACCTTC. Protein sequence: CASSQGTGDGYTF.

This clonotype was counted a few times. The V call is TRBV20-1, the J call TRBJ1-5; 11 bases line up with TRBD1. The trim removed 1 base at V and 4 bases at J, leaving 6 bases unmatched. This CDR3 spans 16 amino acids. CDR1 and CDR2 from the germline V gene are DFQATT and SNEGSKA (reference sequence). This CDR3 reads CSARGLGQGVNQPQHF. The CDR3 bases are TGCAGTGCTAGAGGATTGGGACAGGGGGTTAATCAGCCCCAGCATTTT.

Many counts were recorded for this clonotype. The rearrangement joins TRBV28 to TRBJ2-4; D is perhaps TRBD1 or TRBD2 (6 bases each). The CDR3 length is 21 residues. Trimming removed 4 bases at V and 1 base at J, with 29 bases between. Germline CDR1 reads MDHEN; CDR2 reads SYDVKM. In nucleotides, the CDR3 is TGTGCCAGCAGTTCCCCACCAAGTGGCAGGGGAGGCCTTGGGGCCAAAAACATTCAGTACTTC. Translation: CASSSPPSGRGGLGAKNIQYF.

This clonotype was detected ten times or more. CDR3 DNA sequence: TGTGCCAGCAGTCGGACAACAGGTACCTGGGAGCAGTTCTTC. Its translation: CASSRTTGTWEQFF. The chain is built from TRBV12-3 or TRBV12-4 and TRBJ2-1; maybe TRBD1 (5 bases). The length of the CDR3 is 14 residues. V was shortened by 5 bases and J by 10 bases, with 18 bases between the two germline ends.